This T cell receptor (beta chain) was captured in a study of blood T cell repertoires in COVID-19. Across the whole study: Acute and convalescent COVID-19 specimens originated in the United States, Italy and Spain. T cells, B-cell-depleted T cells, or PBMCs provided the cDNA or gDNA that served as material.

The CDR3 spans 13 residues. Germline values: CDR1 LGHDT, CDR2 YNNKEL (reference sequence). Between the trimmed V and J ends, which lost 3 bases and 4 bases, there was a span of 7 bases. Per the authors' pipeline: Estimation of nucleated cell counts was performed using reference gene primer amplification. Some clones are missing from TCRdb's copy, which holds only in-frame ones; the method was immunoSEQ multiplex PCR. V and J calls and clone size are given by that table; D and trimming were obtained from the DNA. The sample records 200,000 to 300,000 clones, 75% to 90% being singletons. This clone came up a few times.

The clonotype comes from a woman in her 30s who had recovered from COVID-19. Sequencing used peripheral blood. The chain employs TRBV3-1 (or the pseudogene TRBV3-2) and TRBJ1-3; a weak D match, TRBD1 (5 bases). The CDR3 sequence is CASSHRQGNTIYF. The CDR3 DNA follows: TGTGCCAGCAGCCACAGACAGGGAAACACCATATATTTT.